This note documents a single T cell receptor beta chain sequence. Germline CDR1 is SNHLY and CDR2 is FYNNEI. The CDR3 covers 14 residues. V was clipped by 6 bases and J by 7 bases; unmatched bases: 11. Produced via immunoSEQ multiplex PCR; TCRdb's table is partial and in-frame only. The sample lists a few hundred thousand clones; roughly four fifths were seen once. These data belong to a study of blood T cell repertoires in COVID-19. Study in general: The cDNA or gDNA used as material had been derived from T cells, B-cell-depleted T cells, or PBMCs.

Sequenced: PBMCs or T cells enriched from blood (not recorded which). This rearrangement joins TRBV2 to TRBJ1-2; TRBD1 agrees at 7 bases. This receptor was obtained from a woman between 45 and 65 years old who had recovered from COVID-19. CDR3 sequence reads: CASRGPDRVGGYTF. CDR3 nucleotide sequence: TGTGCCAGCAGAGGGCCTGACAGGGTGGGTGGCTACACCTTC.